One sample yielded the 27 T cell receptor beta chains listed below, sequenced in a study of shared clonotypes between healthy human individuals. Cells designated naive CD8 were CD45RO-negative and were positively selected for CCR7, with terminally differentiated effector memory CD45RA+ cells excluded. Sequencing was performed with immunoSEQ multiplex PCR; in TCRdb, only in-frame clones are kept and a portion is missing. Of some 1,900,000 clones in the sample, about 95% were seen once. Sequencing used naive CD8+ T cells sorted from blood. The receptors were gathered from a man aged 18 to 30 in good health.

The chain uses TRBV4-1 and TRBJ2-5, with D possibly matching TRBD1 (6 bases). This CDR3 is built from 15 residues. The V end was cut by 4 bases, the J end by 4 bases, with 16 bases between. Per germline, CDR1 MGHRA and CDR2 YSYEKL. CDR3 sequence: CASSPGAGAGETQYF. Written as DNA, the CDR3 is TGCGCCAGCAGCCCAGGCGCAGGGGCCGGAGAGACCCAGTACTTC.

CDR3 residues: CASSFGLVTYEQYF. The CDR3 nucleotides read TGTGCCAGCAGCTTTGGGCTAGTTACCTACGAGCAGTACTTC. This chain uses TRBV7-2 with TRBJ2-7, with unresolved D. Germline CDR1 reads SGHTA; CDR2 reads FQGNSA. Trimming pared 3 bases from V and 2 bases from J, leaving 11 bases between. CDR3 length: 14 amino acids.

This chain joins TRBV19 and TRBJ2-7; 8 nucleotides line up with TRBD2. Trimming at V came to 5 bases and at J to 2 bases, leaving 8 bases not matched to a gene. The CDR3 loop spans 15 amino acids. Germline lookup yields CDR1 LNHDA and CDR2 SQIVND (reference sequence). CDR3 loop: CASSQGELAAYEQYF. Written as DNA, the CDR3 is TGTGCCAGTAGTCAAGGCGAACTAGCGGCCTACGAGCAGTACTTC.

With respect to this clone: Other nucleotide sequences from this sample produce the same CDR3. This chain joins TRBV9 and TRBJ2-3, with 12 bases identical to TRBD2. The germline CDR1 and CDR2 sequences are SGDLS and YYNGEE. V was pared by 4 bases and J by 0 bases, with 3 bases of the junction left unmatched. This CDR3 has 16 amino acids. This CDR3 is CASSPGTSGSTDTQYF. The CDR3 DNA reads TGTGCCAGCAGCCCTGGGACTAGCGGGAGCACAGATACGCAGTATTTT. Full variable domain (rest looked up from reference TRBV9 and TRBJ2-3): DSGVTQTPKHLITATGQRVTLRCSPRSGDLSVYWYQQSLDQGLQFLIQYYNGEERAKGNILERFSAQQFPDLHSELNLSSLELGDSALYFCASSPGTSGSTDTQYFGPGTRLTVL.

With respect to this clone: The sample holds other DNA sequences that translate to the same CDR3. V gene TRBV5-4 combines with J gene TRBJ2-3; D is uncertain. The CDR3 spans 13 residues. V was pared by 0 bases and J by 3 bases, with 5 bases between. Germline V CDR1 and CDR2: SGHNT, YYREEE (reference sequence). Here the CDR3 reads CASSLVLTDTQYF. The CDR3, as DNA: TGTGCCAGCAGCTTGGTCCTAACAGATACGCAGTATTTT.

The J gene is TRBJ2-7, the V gene TRBV5-4; D is perhaps TRBD1 (7 bases). Germline loops: CDR1 SGHNT, CDR2 YYREEE (reference sequence). V was trimmed by 0 bases and J by 2 bases, leaving 12 bases between them. The CDR3 loop spans 15 amino acids. This CDR3 reads CASSLGAGGTYEQYF. The DNA for the CDR3 is TGTGCCAGCAGCTTGGGGGCAGGGGGGACCTACGAGCAGTACTTC.

This CDR3 reads CATSRVGESSPLHF. CDR3 in DNA: TGTGCCACCAGCAGAGTCGGGGAAAGCTCACCCCTCCACTTT. This chain joins TRBV15 and TRBJ1-6; D is uncertain. This CDR3 is built from 14 residues. CDR1 is LNHNV and CDR2 is YYDKDF in the germline V gene (reference sequence). Trimming left V 1 base short and J 10 bases short, with 11 bases between.

The rearrangement links TRBV27 to TRBJ2-1, with D possibly called TRBD1 or TRBD2 (6 bases each). The V gene lost 0 bases and the J gene lost 10 bases, with 19 bases spanning the gap. This CDR3 contains 16 residues. Germline values: CDR1 MNHEY, CDR2 SMNVEV (reference sequence). For the CDR3, the DNA is TGTGCCAGCAGTTTATCGCTCCGGGGGCACCCGGGCGAGCAGTTCTTC. It specifies CASSLSLRGHPGEQFF.

Details on this clone: Other DNA sequences within the sample encode an identical CDR3. Here the CDR3 DNA reads TGTGCCAGCAGTACAACCTACGAGCAGTACTTC. Translation gives CASSTTYEQYF. V and J are TRBV28 and TRBJ2-7; the D is unclear. The CDR3 spans 11 residues. Looked up from germline, CDR1 is MDHEN and CDR2 is SYDVKM. V lost 5 bases, J lost 2 bases, and 4 bases lay in between. Complete variable domain (other parts from reference TRBV28 and TRBJ2-7): DVKVTQSSRYLVKRTGEKVFLECVQDMDHENMFWYRQDPGLGLRLIYFSYDVKMKEKGDIPEGYSVSREKKERFSLILESASTNQTSMYLCASSTTYEQYFGPGTRLTVT.

The J gene is TRBJ1-3, the V gene TRBV11-2; D ambiguous. This CDR3 region has 12 residues. Germline assignment: CDR1 SGHAT and CDR2 FQNNGV. V lost 1 base to trimming and J lost 5 bases, with 3 bases between them. The CDR3 DNA reads as TGTGCCAGCAGCTTAGGAAGAAACACCATATATTTT. Translation: CASSLGRNTIYF. Filled out from reference TRBV11-2 and TRBJ1-3, the complete variable domain reads EAGVAQSPRYKIIEKRQSVAFWCNPISGHATLYWYQQILGQGPKLLIQFQNNGVVDDSQLPKDRFSAERLKGVDSTLKIQPAKLEDSAVYLCASSLGRNTIYFGEGSWLTVV.

The rearrangement links TRBV6-6 to TRBJ1-1; TRBD1 might be the D (5 bases). Germline CDR1 MNHNY, CDR2 SVGAGI (reference sequence). Trimming pared 5 bases from V and 4 bases from J, leaving 8 bases between. The CDR3 is 12 residues long. In nucleotides, the CDR3 is TGTGCCAGCAGTACAGGTGGCACTGAAGCTTTCTTT. This gives the protein CASSTGGTEAFF.

This clone was detected once. V is TRBV2 and J is TRBJ2-5, with D unresolved. The V gene lost 4 bases and the J gene lost 3 bases, with 9 bases spanning the gap. There are 13 residues in the CDR3. CDR1 is SNHLY, CDR2 FYNNEI, per germline. The CDR3 here is CASSVEMEETQYF. The CDR3 DNA sequence: TGTGCCAGCAGTGTGGAAATGGAAGAGACCCAGTACTTC. Full variable domain (rest looked up from reference TRBV2 and TRBJ2-5): EPEVTQTPSHQVTQMGQEVILRCVPISNHLYFYWYRQILGQKVEFLVSFYNNEISEKSEIFDDQFSVERPDGSNFTLKIRSTKLEDSAMYFCASSVEMEETQYFGPGTRLLVL.

In regard to this clone: This CDR3 is also generated by other DNA sequences in the sample. J is TRBJ1-1 and V is TRBV9, with 8 bases matching TRBD1. J lost 1 base, V lost 0 bases, and 2 bases had no gene match. Germline V gene sequence: CDR1 SGDLS, CDR2 YYNGEE. CDR3 size: 15 residues. The DNA of the CDR3 is TGTGCCAGCAGCGTAGTCGGGACAGGGAACACTGAAGCTTTCTTT. Translation: CASSVVGTGNTEAFF. Combining the CDR3 with reference TRBV9 and TRBJ1-1 gives the whole variable domain DSGVTQTPKHLITATGQRVTLRCSPRSGDLSVYWYQQSLDQGLQFLIQYYNGEERAKGNILERFSAQQFPDLHSELNLSSLELGDSALYFCASSVVGTGNTEAFFGQGTRLTVV.

The J gene is TRBJ2-2, the V gene TRBV5-6; D possibly corresponds to TRBD2 (5 bases). V shed 0 bases and J shed 4 bases, with 10 bases lying between them. Per the germline V gene, CDR1 is SGHDT and CDR2 is YYEEEE. The CDR3 runs 15 residues. The CDR3 loop reads CASSLGGFGTGELFF. CDR3 DNA: TGTGCCAGCAGCTTGGGAGGGTTTGGCACCGGGGAGCTGTTTTTT.

CDR3 nucleotide sequence: TGCAGCGTTGAAGGTCTCCAGGGGACCTACGAGCAGTACTTC. Its protein is CSVEGLQGTYEQYF. V gene TRBV29-1 combines with J gene TRBJ2-7; TRBD1 is a possible D gene (6 bases). The CDR3 spans 14 residues. The V and J ends lost 1 base and 2 bases respectively, with 12 bases between them. Germline CDR1 is SQVTM and CDR2 is ANQGSEA.

This chain links TRBV6-5 with TRBJ1-5; D is unresolved. From germline, CDR1 is MNHEY and CDR2 SVGAGI. This CDR3 spans 15 amino acids. The V end lost 6 bases, the J end lost 0 bases, and 12 bases lay between the germline ends. Written as DNA, the CDR3 is TGTGCCAGCAGATCACATGCGCTTAGCAATCAGCCCCAGCATTTT. Translated: CASRSHALSNQPQHF.

The chain joins TRBV28 to TRBJ2-2; 9 positions agree with TRBD1. Unmatched junction bases numbered 2, after V lost 10 bases and J lost 5 bases. CDR1 is MDHEN and CDR2 is SYDVKM in the germline V gene. The CDR3 has 12 residues. This chain's CDR3 is CAIGTGTGELFF. CDR3 DNA: TGTGCCATAGGGACAGGGACCGGGGAGCTGTTTTTT.

The chain employs TRBV28 and TRBJ2-5, with a possible D match to TRBD2 (7 bases). Germline V gene data show CDR1 as MDHEN and CDR2 as SYDVKM. This CDR3 has 14 residues. V shed 3 bases and J shed 4 bases, with 12 bases lying between them. The CDR3 loop is CASSFRGAGETQYF. CDR3 in DNA: TGTGCCAGCAGTTTCCGGGGGGCAGGAGAGACCCAGTACTTC.

The rearrangement links TRBV15 to TRBJ1-5, with D maybe TRBD1 (6 bases). The V gene's germline CDR1 is LNHNV and CDR2 YYDKDF (reference sequence). With 4 bases removed from V and 0 bases from J, the gap between germline ends came to 13 bases. The CDR3 spans 16 residues. The CDR3 region has the DNA TGTGCCACCAGCATAGGGGGGGAGGATAGCAATCAGCCCCAGCATTTT. Translating it yields CATSIGGEDSNQPQHF.

The chain recombines TRBV7-2 with TRBJ2-7, with TRBD2 identical over 7 bases. This CDR3 is 14 amino acids long. V was clipped by 1 base and J by 3 bases; unmatched bases: 3. From germline, CDR1 is SGHTA and CDR2 FQGNSA. This chain's CDR3 is CASSLVAGYYEQYF. The CDR3 bases are TGTGCCAGCAGCTTAGTAGCGGGTTACTACGAGCAGTACTTC.

With regard to this clone: Additional DNA sequences in this sample encode the identical CDR3. This chain joins TRBV27 and TRBJ2-1; the match to TRBD2 covers 8 bases. CDR1 and CDR2 (germline): MNHEY, SMNVEV (reference sequence). The CDR3 sequence is 15 residues long. After removal of 4 bases from V and 0 bases from J, the junction contained 2 bases not matched to a gene. The CDR3 bases are TGTGCCAGCAGTTCAAGCGGGGGCTCCTACAATGAGCAGTTCTTC. This codes for CASSSSGGSYNEQFF.

CDR3: CASSFPTSGGLNEQFF. The CDR3 DNA follows: TGTGCCAGCAGCTTTCCGACTAGCGGGGGGCTTAATGAGCAGTTCTTC. The chain uses TRBV7-9 and TRBJ2-1; 13 bases match TRBD2. This CDR3 comprises 16 residues. Germline CDR1 reads SEHNR; CDR2 reads FQNEAQ (reference sequence). J was trimmed by 7 bases and V by 3 bases; bases with no gene match: 6.

The chain couples TRBV4-3 to TRBJ2-3; D unresolved. V shed 0 bases and J shed 2 bases, with 6 bases lying between them. CDR1 is LGHNA, CDR2 YSLEER, per germline. The CDR3 extends over 14 amino acids. The CDR3 nucleotides read TGCGCCAGCAGCCAAGAAAGCCTCACAGATACGCAGTATTTT. Its protein is CASSQESLTDTQYF.

This clone appeared once. The V gene is TRBV5-4, the J gene TRBJ2-7; D remains unclear. The CDR3 is 13 residues long. V lost 1 base, J lost 1 base, and 6 bases lay in between. The germline V gene encodes CDR1 SGHNT and CDR2 YYREEE (reference sequence). CDR3 loop: CASSLSRSYEQYF. The CDR3 bases are TGTGCCAGCAGCTTGAGTCGGTCCTACGAGCAGTACTTC.

V usage is TRBV27 and J usage is TRBJ1-1; 7 positions match TRBD1. The germline V gene encodes CDR1 MNHEY and CDR2 SMNVEV (reference sequence). Germline trimming cut 0 bases from V and 3 bases from J; bases unmatched to any gene: 1. CDR3 size: 14 residues. The CDR3 nucleotides are TGTGCCAGCAGTTTATCGAGGGGGCACACTGAAGCTTTCTTT. Its protein is CASSLSRGHTEAFF.

The chain is built from TRBV9 and TRBJ2-1; 8 bases match TRBD1. The CDR3 length is 13 residues. Trimming took 4 bases from V and 8 from J; bases not matched to a gene: 5. Germline values: CDR1 SGDLS, CDR2 YYNGEE. CDR3 sequence: CASSRQGMDEQFF. CDR3 nucleotides: TGTGCCAGCAGCCGACAGGGGATGGATGAGCAGTTCTTC.

The V call is TRBV29-1, the J call TRBJ2-1; D unclear. CDR1 SQVTM and CDR2 ANQGSEA come from the germline V gene. The CDR3 is 13 residues long. V was shortened by 0 bases and J by 8 bases, with 11 bases between the two germline ends. This CDR3 is CSVEEATGYEQFF. The CDR3 region has the DNA TGCAGCGTTGAAGAGGCCACCGGTTATGAGCAGTTCTTC.